Each of the 16 T cell receptor beta chains below was sequenced from the same sample in a study of B cell selection in AIRE deficiency. Sorting defined conventional CD4 T cells as CD4+CD127+. The protocol was immunoSEQ multiplex PCR, while the TCRdb copy is restricted to in-frame clones and leaves out a portion. In the table there are approximately 25,000 clones, 95% of which are singletons. Sequencing was performed on CD4+CD127+ conventional T cells sorted from PBMCs. These receptor sequences come from a human donor in good health.

V and J are TRBV7-9 and TRBJ2-7; D possibly matches TRBD1 or TRBD2 (5 bases each). CDR1 and CDR2 (germline): SEHNR, FQNEAQ (reference sequence). V lost 1 base and J lost 2, with 12 bases in between. The CDR3 totals 15 residues. This CDR3 is CASSLEGTGTYEQYF. CDR3 coding DNA: TGTGCCAGCAGCTTAGAGGGGACGGGGACCTACGAGCAGTACTTC.

The V gene is TRBV2, the J gene TRBJ1-2; possibly TRBD1 for D (6 bases). Trimming removed 6 bases at V and 0 bases at J, with 29 bases between. The CDR3 runs 20 residues. The V gene's germline CDR1 is SNHLY and CDR2 FYNNEI. CDR3 DNA: TGTGCCAGCAGCCAAGTCAGGATAGGGGGAGGCTCCTCAGCTAACTATGGCTACACCTTC. It specifies CASSQVRIGGGSSANYGYTF.

The chain joins TRBV5-1 to TRBJ2-5, with TRBD1 matching over 7 bases. Trimming at V came to 5 bases and at J to 1 base, leaving 5 bases not matched to a gene. The CDR3 loop spans 14 amino acids. Germline-derived CDR1 and CDR2 are SGHRS and YFSETQ. CDR3 nucleotides: TGCGCCAGCAGACAGGGACAGATCCAAGAGACCCAGTACTTC. The encoded protein is CASRQGQIQETQYF.

This chain links TRBV5-6 with TRBJ2-3; no clear D gene. The germline V gene encodes CDR1 SGHDT and CDR2 YYEEEE. The V end lost 3 bases, the J end lost 2 bases, and 16 bases lay between the germline ends. The CDR3 is made up of 16 amino acids. Here the CDR3 DNA reads TGTGCCAGCAGCTCCCTCCTTGATTACTTCACAGATACGCAGTATTTT. The encoded protein is CASSSLLDYFTDTQYF.

The rearrangement uses TRBV6-5 and TRBJ1-5; D is possibly TRBD1 (5 bases). The V and J ends lost 6 bases and 7 bases respectively, with 10 bases between them. The CDR3 consists of 12 residues. Germline assignment: CDR1 MNHEY and CDR2 SVGAGI. The CDR3 sequence: CASSPQGQPQHF. In DNA form, the CDR3 reads TGTGCCAGCAGCCCCCAGGGCCAGCCCCAGCATTTT.

V is TRBV18 and J is TRBJ1-1, with D possibly TRBD1 on 5 matching bases. CDR3 size: 16 residues. Deletions cut 6 bases from V and 0 bases from J, with 17 bases between. The germline V gene encodes CDR1 KGHSH and CDR2 LQKENI. The chain's CDR3 is CASSQGDPALNTEAFF. CDR3 nucleotide sequence: TGTGCCAGCTCCCAAGGGGACCCGGCACTGAACACTGAAGCTTTCTTT.

The genes are TRBV10-3 and TRBJ2-2; D perhaps matches TRBD2 (7 bases). The germline CDR1 and CDR2 sequences are ENHRY and SYGVKD. V was clipped by 8 bases and J by 4 bases, with 11 bases between them. The CDR3 sequence is 13 residues long. The CDR3 nucleotides read TGTGCCATCCAGGGAGGGGGCACCGGGGAGCTGTTTTTT. Translation: CAIQGGGTGELFF.

The V and J genes are TRBV6-5 and TRBJ1-2, with 8 bases aligning to TRBD1. This CDR3 comprises 12 residues. CDR1 and CDR2 (germline): MNHEY, SVGAGI. The trim removed 7 bases at V and 9 bases at J, leaving 7 bases unmatched. This CDR3 is CASNRGQGSYTF. The CDR3 DNA reads TGTGCCAGCAACAGAGGACAGGGTAGCTACACCTTC.

The rearrangement uses TRBV7-3 and TRBJ2-3; TRBD2 is a possible D gene (6 bases). The V gene's germline CDR1 is SGHTA and CDR2 FQGTGA. This CDR3 has 14 residues. The ends were cut back, 2 bases at V and 4 bases at J, with 10 bases in the middle. CDR3 sequence (DNA): TGTGCCAGCAGCTTAGGGGGGTTCGCAGATACGCAGTATTTT. As protein: CASSLGGFADTQYF.

J is TRBJ2-3 and V is TRBV7-2; TRBD1 might be the D (6 bases). The V and J ends lost 0 bases and 0 bases respectively, with 16 bases between them. CDR1 SGHTA and CDR2 FQGNSA come from the germline V gene. The CDR3 sequence is 18 residues long. The CDR3 DNA follows: TGTGCCAGCAGCTTAGCCCCGACAGGCCGTACCAGCACAGATACGCAGTATTTT. Translated: CASSLAPTGRTSTDTQYF. Using reference TRBV7-2 and TRBJ2-3 for the parts outside the CDR3, the full variable domain is GAGVSQSPSNKVTEKGKDVELRCDPISGHTALYWYRQSLGQGLEFLIYFQGNSAPDKSGLPSDRFSAERTGGSVSTLTIQRTQQEDSAVYLCASSLAPTGRTSTDTQYFGPGTRLTVL.

The rearrangement links TRBV5-4 to TRBJ2-3; D is undetermined. Trimming left V 0 bases short and J 1 base short, with 9 bases between. Germline CDR1 is SGHNT and CDR2 is YYREEE (reference sequence). There are 15 residues in the CDR3. This chain's CDR3 is CASSLASYGTDTQYF. The CDR3, as DNA: TGTGCCAGCAGCTTGGCCAGCTATGGCACAGATACGCAGTATTTT.

The chain joins TRBV2 to TRBJ1-6; 8 bases are shared with TRBD1. Germline V lookup: CDR1 SNHLY, CDR2 FYNNEI. J lost 3 bases, V lost 7 bases, and 5 bases had no gene match. The CDR3 covers 15 residues. CDR3 DNA sequence: TGTGCCAGCAAGAGGGACAGGCTCTATAATTCACCCCTCCACTTT. It is translated as CASKRDRLYNSPLHF.

V and J are TRBV7-3 and TRBJ2-1; D gene uncertain. Germline V gene lookup returns CDR1 SGHTA and CDR2 FQGTGA. V lost 1 base and J lost 6, with 13 bases in between. The CDR3 consists of 15 residues. This CDR3 is CASSLIGSGRNEQFF. The DNA of the CDR3 is TGTGCCAGCAGCTTAATTGGGTCGGGTCGCAATGAGCAGTTCTTC.

V and J are TRBV7-2 and TRBJ1-5, with D hard to call. Germline loops: CDR1 SGHTA, CDR2 FQGNSA. The CDR3 loop spans 15 amino acids. The V gene lost 5 bases and the J gene lost 2 bases, with 13 bases spanning the gap. CDR3 sequence reads: CASSDTGLRNQPQHF. The DNA for the CDR3 is TGTGCCAGCAGCGACACTGGACTCCGCAATCAGCCCCAGCATTTT. Full variable domain (outside the CDR3, taken from reference TRBV7-2 and TRBJ1-5): GAGVSQSPSNKVTEKGKDVELRCDPISGHTALYWYRQSLGQGLEFLIYFQGNSAPDKSGLPSDRFSAERTGGSVSTLTIQRTQQEDSAVYLCASSDTGLRNQPQHFGDGTRLSIL.

The chain combines TRBV5-1 with TRBJ2-7, with D possibly being TRBD1 (6 bases). The ends were cut back, 3 bases at V and 2 bases at J, with 12 bases in the middle. This CDR3 has 14 amino acids. From germline, CDR1 is SGHRS and CDR2 YFSETQ. The CDR3 nucleotides are TGCGCCAGCAGCTCGACCGGGACAACCTACGAGCAGTACTTC. This codes for CASSSTGTTYEQYF.

The V and J genes are TRBV10-1 and TRBJ2-1; D call uncertain. The CDR3 is 14 amino acids. CDR1 WNHNN and CDR2 SYGVQD come from the germline V gene (reference sequence). Deletions cut 0 bases from V and 6 bases from J, with 9 bases between. The CDR3 DNA sequence: TGCGCCAGCAGTGAGTCTGGACGGTCCAATGAGCAGTTCTTC. It codes for CASSESGRSNEQFF.